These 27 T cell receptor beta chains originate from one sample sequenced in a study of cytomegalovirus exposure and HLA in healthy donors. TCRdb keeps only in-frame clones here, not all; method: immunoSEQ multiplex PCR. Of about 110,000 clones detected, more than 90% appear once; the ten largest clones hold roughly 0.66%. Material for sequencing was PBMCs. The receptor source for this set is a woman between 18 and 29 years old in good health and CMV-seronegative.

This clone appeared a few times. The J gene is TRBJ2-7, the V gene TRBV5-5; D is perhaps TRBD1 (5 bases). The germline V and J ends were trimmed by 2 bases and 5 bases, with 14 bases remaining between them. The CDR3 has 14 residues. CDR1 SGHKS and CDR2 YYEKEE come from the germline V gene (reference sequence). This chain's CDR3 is CASSFLGHLDEQYF. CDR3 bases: TGTGCCAGCAGCTTTCTAGGACACTTAGACGAGCAGTACTTC. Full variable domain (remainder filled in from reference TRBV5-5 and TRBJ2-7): DAGVTQSPTHLIKTRGQQVTLRCSPISGHKSVSWYQQVLGQGPQFIFQYYEKEERGRGNFPDRFSARQFPNYSSELNVNALLLGDSALYLCASSFLGHLDEQYFGPGTRLTVT.

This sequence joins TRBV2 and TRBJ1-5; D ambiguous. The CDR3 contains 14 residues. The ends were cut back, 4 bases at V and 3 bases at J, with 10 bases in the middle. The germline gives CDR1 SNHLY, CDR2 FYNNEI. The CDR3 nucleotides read TGTGCCAGCAGTGCCCAGCGGAACAATCAGCCCCAGCATTTT. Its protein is CASSAQRNNQPQHF.

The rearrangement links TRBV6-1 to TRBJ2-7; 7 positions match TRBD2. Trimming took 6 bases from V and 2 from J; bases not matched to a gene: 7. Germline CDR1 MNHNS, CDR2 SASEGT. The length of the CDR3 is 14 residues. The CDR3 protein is CASRDWDYPYEQYF. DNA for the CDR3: TGTGCCAGCAGAGACTGGGACTACCCCTACGAGCAGTACTTC.

CDR3 DNA sequence: TGTGCCAGCAGTCGGGGACTAGCGGGGGGATACGAGACCCAGTACTTC. Protein: CASSRGLAGGYETQYF. V gene TRBV6-6 combines with J gene TRBJ2-5; 15 positions agree with TRBD2. This CDR3 has 16 residues. The V gene end was trimmed by 5 bases and the J gene end by 5 bases; junction bases not matched to a gene: 6. The germline CDR1 and CDR2 sequences are MNHNY and SVGAGI (reference sequence).

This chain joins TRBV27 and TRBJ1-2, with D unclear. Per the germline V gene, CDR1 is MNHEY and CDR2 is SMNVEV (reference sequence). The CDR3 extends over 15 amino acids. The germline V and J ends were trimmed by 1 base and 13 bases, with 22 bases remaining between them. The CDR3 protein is CASSLFGGPVPTTTF. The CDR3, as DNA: TGTGCCAGCAGTTTATTTGGCGGCCCGGTCCCCACCACCACCTTC.

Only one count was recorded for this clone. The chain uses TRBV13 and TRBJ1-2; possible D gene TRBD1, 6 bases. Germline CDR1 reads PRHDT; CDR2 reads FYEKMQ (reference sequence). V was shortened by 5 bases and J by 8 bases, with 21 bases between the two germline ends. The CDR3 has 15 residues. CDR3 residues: CASSTGGADLRGYTF. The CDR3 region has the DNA TGTGCCAGCAGCACGGGGGGGGCAGACCTAAGGGGCTACACCTTC. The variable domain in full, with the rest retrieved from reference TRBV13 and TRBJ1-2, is AAGVIQSPRHLIKEKRETATLKCYPIPRHDTVYWYQQGPGQDPQFLISFYEKMQSDKGSIPDRFSAQQFSDYHSELNMSSLELGDSALYFCASSTGGADLRGYTFGSGTRLTVV.

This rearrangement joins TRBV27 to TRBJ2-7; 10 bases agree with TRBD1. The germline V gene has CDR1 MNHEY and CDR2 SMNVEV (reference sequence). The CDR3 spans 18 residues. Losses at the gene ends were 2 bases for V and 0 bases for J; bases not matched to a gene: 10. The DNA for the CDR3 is TGTGCCAGCAGTTTAGGGGACAGGGGAAGGGTTGACTCCTACGAGCAGTACTTC. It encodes CASSLGDRGRVDSYEQYF.

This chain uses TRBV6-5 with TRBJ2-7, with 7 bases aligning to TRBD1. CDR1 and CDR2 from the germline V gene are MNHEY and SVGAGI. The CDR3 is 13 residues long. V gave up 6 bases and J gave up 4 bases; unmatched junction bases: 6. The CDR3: CASSSDRRYEQYF. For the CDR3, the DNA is TGTGCCAGCAGCTCGGACAGGCGGTACGAGCAGTACTTC.

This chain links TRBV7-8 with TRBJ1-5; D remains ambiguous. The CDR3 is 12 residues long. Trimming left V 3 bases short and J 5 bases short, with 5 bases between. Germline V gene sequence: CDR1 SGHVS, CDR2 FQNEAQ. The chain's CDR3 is CASSFLYQPQHF. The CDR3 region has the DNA TGTGCCAGCAGCTTTCTTTATCAGCCCCAGCATTTT.

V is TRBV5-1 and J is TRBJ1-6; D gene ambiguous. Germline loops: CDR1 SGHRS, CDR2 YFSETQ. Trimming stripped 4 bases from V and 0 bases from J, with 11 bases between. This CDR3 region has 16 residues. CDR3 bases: TGCGCCAGCAGCGTGGACGGGAGCTCCTATAATTCACCCCTCCACTTT. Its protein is CASSVDGSSYNSPLHF.

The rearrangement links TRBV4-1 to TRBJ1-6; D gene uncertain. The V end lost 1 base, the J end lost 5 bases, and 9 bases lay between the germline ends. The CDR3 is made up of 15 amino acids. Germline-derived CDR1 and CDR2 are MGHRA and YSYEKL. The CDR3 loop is CASSQVTPHNSPLHF. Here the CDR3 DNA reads TGCGCCAGCAGCCAAGTAACACCTCATAATTCACCCCTCCACTTT.

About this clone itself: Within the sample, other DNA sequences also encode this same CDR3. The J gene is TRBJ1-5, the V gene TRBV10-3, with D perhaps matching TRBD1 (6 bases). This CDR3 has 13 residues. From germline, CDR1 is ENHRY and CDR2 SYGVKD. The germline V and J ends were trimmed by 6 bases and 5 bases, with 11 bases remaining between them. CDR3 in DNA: TGTGCCATCAGGGCAGGGGATCATCAGCCCCAGCATTTT. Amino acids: CAIRAGDHQPQHF.

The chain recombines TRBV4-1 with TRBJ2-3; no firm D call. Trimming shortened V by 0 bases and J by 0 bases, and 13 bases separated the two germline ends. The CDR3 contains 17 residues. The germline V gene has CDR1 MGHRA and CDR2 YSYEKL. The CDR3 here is CASSQEGHRTSTDTQYF. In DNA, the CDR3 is TGCGCCAGCAGCCAAGAAGGCCACAGAACTAGCACAGATACGCAGTATTTT.

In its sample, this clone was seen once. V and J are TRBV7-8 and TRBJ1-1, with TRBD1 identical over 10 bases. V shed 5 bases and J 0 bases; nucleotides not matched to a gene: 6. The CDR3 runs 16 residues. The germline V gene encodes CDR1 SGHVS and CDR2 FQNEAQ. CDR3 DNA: TGTGCCAGCAGCCTCCGGGACAGGGGTTTGAACACTGAAGCTTTCTTT. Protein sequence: CASSLRDRGLNTEAFF.

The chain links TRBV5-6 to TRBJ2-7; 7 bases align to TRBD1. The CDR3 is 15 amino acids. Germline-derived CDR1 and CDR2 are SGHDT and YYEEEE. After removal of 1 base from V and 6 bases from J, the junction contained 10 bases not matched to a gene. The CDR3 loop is CASSLFTGAHGEQYF. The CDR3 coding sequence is TGTGCCAGCAGCTTGTTTACAGGGGCTCATGGCGAGCAGTACTTC.

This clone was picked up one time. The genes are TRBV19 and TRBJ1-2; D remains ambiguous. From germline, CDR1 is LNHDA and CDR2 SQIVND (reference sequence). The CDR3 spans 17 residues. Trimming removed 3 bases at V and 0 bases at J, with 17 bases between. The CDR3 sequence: CASSIDGEGTANYGYTF. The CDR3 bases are TGTGCCAGTAGTATCGACGGTGAGGGCACCGCTAACTATGGCTACACCTTC.

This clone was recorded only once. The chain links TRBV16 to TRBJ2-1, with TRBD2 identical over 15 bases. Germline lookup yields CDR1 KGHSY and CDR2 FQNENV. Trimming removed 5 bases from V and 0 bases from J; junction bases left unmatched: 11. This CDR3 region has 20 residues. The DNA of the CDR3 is TGTGCCAGCAGCGGGACCGGGACTAGCGGGGGGCTTAGCTCCTACAATGAGCAGTTCTTC. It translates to CASSGTGTSGGLSSYNEQFF. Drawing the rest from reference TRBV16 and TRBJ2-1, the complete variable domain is GEEVAQTPKHLVRGEGQKAKLYCAPIKGHSYVFWYQQVLKNEFKFLISFQNENVFDETGMPKERFSAKCLPNSPCSLEIQATKLEDSAVYFCASSGTGTSGGLSSYNEQFFGPGTRLTVL.

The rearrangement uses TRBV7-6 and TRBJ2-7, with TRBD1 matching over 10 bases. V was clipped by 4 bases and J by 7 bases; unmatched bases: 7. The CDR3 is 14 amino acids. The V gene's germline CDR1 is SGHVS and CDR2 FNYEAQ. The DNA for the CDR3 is TGTGCCAGCAGCTCCGACAGGGGGCTTGGAGAGCAGTACTTC. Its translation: CASSSDRGLGEQYF.

The CDR3 loop is CASSLRGLPNLSGNTIYF. The CDR3 DNA reads TGTGCCAGCAGCCTAAGGGGGCTCCCTAACCTCTCTGGAAACACCATATATTTT. The rearrangement uses TRBV7-8 and TRBJ1-3, with 7 bases fitting TRBD1. The germline V gene has CDR1 SGHVS and CDR2 FQNEAQ. This CDR3 comprises 18 residues. The ends lost 5 bases at V and 0 bases at J; junction bases unmatched: 13.

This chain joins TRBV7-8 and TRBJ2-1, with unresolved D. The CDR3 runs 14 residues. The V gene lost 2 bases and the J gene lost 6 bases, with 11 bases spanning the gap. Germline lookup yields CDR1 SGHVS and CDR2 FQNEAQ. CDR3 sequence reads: CASSLIVASNEQFF. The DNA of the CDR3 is TGTGCCAGCAGCTTAATTGTAGCCAGCAATGAGCAGTTCTTC.

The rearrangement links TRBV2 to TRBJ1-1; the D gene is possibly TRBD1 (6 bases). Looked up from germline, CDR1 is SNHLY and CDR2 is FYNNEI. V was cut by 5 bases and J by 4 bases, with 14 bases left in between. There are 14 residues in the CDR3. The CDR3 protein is CASSSRTESTEAFF. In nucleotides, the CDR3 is TGTGCCAGCAGTAGTAGGACAGAGAGCACTGAAGCTTTCTTT. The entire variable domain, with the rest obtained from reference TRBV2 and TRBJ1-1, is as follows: EPEVTQTPSHQVTQMGQEVILRCVPISNHLYFYWYRQILGQKVEFLVSFYNNEISEKSEIFDDQFSVERPDGSNFTLKIRSTKLEDSAMYFCASSSRTESTEAFFGQGTRLTVV.

CDR3 DNA sequence: TGCGCCAGCAGCCCCCTTACTAGCGGGGTCGTCCAAGAGACCCAGTACTTC. Protein product: CASSPLTSGVVQETQYF. The rearrangement links TRBV5-1 to TRBJ2-5; 10 nucleotides align to TRBD2. Trimming removed 4 bases from V and 1 base from J; junction bases left unmatched: 10. The CDR3 is 17 residues long. Germline V gene sequence: CDR1 SGHRS, CDR2 YFSETQ.

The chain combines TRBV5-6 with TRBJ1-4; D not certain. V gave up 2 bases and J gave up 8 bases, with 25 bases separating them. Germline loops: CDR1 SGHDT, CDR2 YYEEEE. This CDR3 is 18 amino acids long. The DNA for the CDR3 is TGTGCCAGCAGCTTATACCGACCCAGCAGCACAGCAAGGGAAAAACTGTTTTTT. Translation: CASSLYRPSSTAREKLFF.

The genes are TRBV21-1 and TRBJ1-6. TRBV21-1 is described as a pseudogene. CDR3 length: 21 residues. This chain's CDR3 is CASSKVTRSFLHAIYNSPLHF. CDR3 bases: TGTGCCAGCAGCAAAGTGACTCGAAGTTTTCTACACGCCATCTATAATTCACCCCTCCACTTT.

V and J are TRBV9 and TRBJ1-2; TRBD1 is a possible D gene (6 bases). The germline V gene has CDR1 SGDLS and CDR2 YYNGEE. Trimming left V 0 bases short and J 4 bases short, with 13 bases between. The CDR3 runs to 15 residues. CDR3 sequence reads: CASSVDVTGPYGYTF. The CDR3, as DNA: TGTGCCAGCAGCGTAGACGTGACAGGTCCCTATGGCTACACCTTC.

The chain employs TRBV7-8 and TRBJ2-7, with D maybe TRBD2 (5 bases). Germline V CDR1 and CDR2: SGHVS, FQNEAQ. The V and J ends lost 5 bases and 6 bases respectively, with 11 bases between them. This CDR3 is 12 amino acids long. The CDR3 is CASSLGVGEQYF. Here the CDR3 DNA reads TGTGCCAGCAGCCTCGGGGTAGGCGAGCAGTACTTC.

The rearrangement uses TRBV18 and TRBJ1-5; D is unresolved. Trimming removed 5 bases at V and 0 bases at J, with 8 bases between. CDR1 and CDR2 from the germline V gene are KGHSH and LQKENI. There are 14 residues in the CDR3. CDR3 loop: CASSATVSNQPQHF. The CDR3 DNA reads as TGTGCCAGCTCAGCAACAGTTAGCAATCAGCCCCAGCATTTT.